The 14 T cell receptor beta chains listed next were all sequenced from one sample in a study of human T cells and chemical hapten exposure. MiXCR, run by TCRdb on the RACE reads, gives a single entry per CDR3 protein. In the table there are under 300,000 distinct CDR3 sequences, 7.5% to 8% of which are singletons. The time point here: pre-sensitization, week 0. Documented treatment: therapeutic diphenylcyclopropenone sensitization with weekly scalp DPC. The starting material was whole blood, obtained in connection with sensitization to the hapten diphenylcyclopropenone (DPC). The receptors originated from a man younger than 35 with alopecia areata. Some clones in this sample may be carry-over from other donors' samples.

This chain links TRBV7-3 with TRBJ1-1, with D unclear. Germline V CDR1 and CDR2: SGHTA, FQGTGA. Trimming left V 2 bases short and J 3 bases short, with 7 bases between. This CDR3 spans 13 amino acids. CDR3 coding DNA: TGTGCCAGCAGCTTAGAGTGGGACACTGAAGCTTTCTTT. It translates to CASSLEWDTEAFF.

Ten or more counts support this clonotype. The chain has TRBV9 and TRBJ1-2; D perhaps matches TRBD1 (5 bases). V was trimmed by 0 bases and J by 8 bases, leaving 17 bases between them. Germline V gene sequence: CDR1 SGDLS, CDR2 YYNGEE. The CDR3 totals 15 residues. CDR3 region: CASSVVGDQPRGYTF. CDR3 sequence (DNA): TGTGCCAGCAGCGTAGTTGGGGACCAACCACGAGGCTACACCTTC.

This clonotype was counted only a few times. The gene calls are TRBV11-2 and TRBJ2-3, with TRBD1 matching 9 bases. Germline CDR1 and CDR2: SGHAT and FQNNGV. This CDR3 has 16 amino acids. The V gene end was trimmed by 7 bases and the J gene end by 3 bases; junction bases not matched to a gene: 11. The CDR3 spells CASNLFRDRETDTQYF. The DNA of the CDR3 is TGTGCCAGCAATCTATTCCGGGACAGGGAAACAGATACGCAGTATTTT. The whole variable domain, filled in from reference TRBV11-2 and TRBJ2-3, reads EAGVAQSPRYKIIEKRQSVAFWCNPISGHATLYWYQQILGQGPKLLIQFQNNGVVDDSQLPKDRFSAERLKGVDSTLKIQPAKLEDSAVYLCASNLFRDRETDTQYFGPGTRLTVL.

This clonotype has only a few counts. The CDR3 region is CASSFQQGLNEKLFF. In DNA, the CDR3 is TGTGCCAGCAGCTTTCAACAGGGGCTGAATGAAAAACTGTTTTTT. This rearrangement joins TRBV11-2 to TRBJ1-4, with 7 bases aligning to TRBD1. This CDR3 is built from 15 residues. J was trimmed by 5 bases and V by 3 bases; bases with no gene match: 6. Germline loops: CDR1 SGHAT, CDR2 FQNNGV.

This clonotype has only a few counts. This chain joins TRBV7-3 and TRBJ1-1, with 7 bases fitting TRBD1. Germline trimming cut 4 bases from V and 2 bases from J; bases unmatched to any gene: 7. In germline, CDR1 is SGHTA, CDR2 FQGTGA. There are 15 residues in the CDR3. This CDR3 reads CASSSSTGANTEAFF. Here the CDR3 DNA reads TGTGCCAGCAGCTCCTCAACAGGGGCAAACACTGAAGCTTTCTTT.

This clonotype was recorded a few times. The V gene is TRBV4-3, the J gene TRBJ1-3, with a tentative D call TRBD1 (6 bases). Germline values: CDR1 LGHNA, CDR2 YSLEER. There are 15 residues in the CDR3. The V end lost 3 bases, the J end lost 8 bases, and 17 bases lay between the germline ends. For the CDR3, the DNA is TGCGCCAGCAGCCAGACAGACAGGTCCGTTGACACCATATATTTT. It translates to CASSQTDRSVDTIYF.

CDR3 coding DNA: TGTGCCAGCAGCCAAGATTACATCTACGAGCAGTACTTC. Translated, it gives CASSQDYIYEQYF. The chain recombines TRBV14 with TRBJ2-7, with unresolved D. The CDR3 runs to 13 residues. V was trimmed by 0 bases and J by 3 bases, leaving 6 bases between them. Germline lookup yields CDR1 SGHDN and CDR2 FVKESK.

This chain links TRBV10-3 with TRBJ1-2; 7 bases fit TRBD1. The CDR3 totals 12 residues. Trimming took 7 bases from V and 6 from J; bases not matched to a gene: 5. CDR1 and CDR2 (germline): ENHRY, SYGVKD. DNA of the CDR3: TGTGCCATCACCCGACAGGGAGATGGCTACACCTTC. Translating gives CAITRQGDGYTF.

This clonotype was counted only a few times. The V gene is TRBV12-3 or TRBV12-4, the J gene TRBJ1-1; D is undetermined. The CDR3 length is 14 residues. V was pared by 3 bases and J by 3 bases, with 11 bases between. The CDR3 sequence: CASSLNGLDTEAFF. The CDR3 DNA follows: TGTGCCAGCAGTTTGAACGGGCTTGACACTGAAGCTTTCTTT.

This clonotype was counted between two and nine times. The chain couples TRBV28 to TRBJ2-7, with D possibly being TRBD1 (7 bases). The CDR3 covers 14 residues. Germline V gives CDR1 MDHEN, CDR2 SYDVKM. V shed 5 bases and J shed 3 bases, with 14 bases lying between them. The DNA for the CDR3 is TGTGCCAGCAGTAGGGGGGACAGTAACTACGAGCAGTACGTC. It translates to CASSRGDSNYEQYV.

This clonotype was counted between two and nine times. CDR3 in amino acids: CASTVGQLDNEQFF. The CDR3 bases are TGTGCCAGCACCGTCGGTCAGCTCGACAATGAGCAGTTCTTC. V gene TRBV28 combines with J gene TRBJ2-1; no definite D call. V was pared by 7 bases and J by 5 bases, with 15 bases between. Germline CDR1 MDHEN, CDR2 SYDVKM. The CDR3 totals 14 residues.

V and J are TRBV25-1 and TRBJ2-4, with a tentative D call TRBD1 (6 bases). The germline V and J ends were trimmed by 3 bases and 7 bases, with 13 bases remaining between them. Germline CDR1 and CDR2: MGHDK and SYGVNS. The CDR3 sequence is 14 residues long. This CDR3 reads CASSDRTAGNIQYF. The CDR3 DNA is TGTGCCAGCAGTGACAGGACAGCCGGGAACATTCAGTACTTC.

This sequence joins TRBV6-2 or TRBV6-3 and TRBJ1-5; tentatively, D is TRBD1 (6 bases). The CDR3 sequence is 15 residues long. V gave up 4 bases and J gave up 7 bases, with 17 bases separating them. The V gene's germline CDR1 is MNHEY and CDR2 SVGEGT. The CDR3, as DNA: TGTGCCAGCAGTTCCAACGGGGGGGACATCCAGCCCCAGCATTTT. The encoded protein is CASSSNGGDIQPQHF.

This clonotype showed up many times. This rearrangement joins TRBV7-8 to TRBJ1-2, with 7 bases identical to TRBD1. Germline-derived CDR1 and CDR2 are SGHVS and FQNEAQ. The length of the CDR3 is 14 residues. The V gene end was trimmed by 7 bases and the J gene end by 0 bases; junction bases not matched to a gene: 5. The CDR3 loop is CASTGTATNYGYTF. Written as DNA, the CDR3 is TGTGCCAGCACCGGGACAGCTACTAACTATGGCTACACCTTC.